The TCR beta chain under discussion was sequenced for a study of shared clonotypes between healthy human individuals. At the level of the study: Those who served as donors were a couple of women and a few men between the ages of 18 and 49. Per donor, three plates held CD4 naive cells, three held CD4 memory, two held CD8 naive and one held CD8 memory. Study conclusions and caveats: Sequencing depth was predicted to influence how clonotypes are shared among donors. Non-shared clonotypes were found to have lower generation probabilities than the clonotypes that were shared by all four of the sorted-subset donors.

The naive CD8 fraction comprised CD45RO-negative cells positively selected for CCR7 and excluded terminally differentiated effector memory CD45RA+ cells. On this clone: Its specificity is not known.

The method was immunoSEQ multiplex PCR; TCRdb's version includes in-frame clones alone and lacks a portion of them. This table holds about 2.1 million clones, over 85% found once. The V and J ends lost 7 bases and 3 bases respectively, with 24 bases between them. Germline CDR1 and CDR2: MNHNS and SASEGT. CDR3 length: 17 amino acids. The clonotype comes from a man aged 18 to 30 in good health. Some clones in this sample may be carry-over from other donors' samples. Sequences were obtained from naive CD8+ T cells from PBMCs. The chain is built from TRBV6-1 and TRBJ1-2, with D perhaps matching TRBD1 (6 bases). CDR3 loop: CASTEGGWASSHYGYTF. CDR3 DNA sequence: TGTGCCAGCACTGAGGGGGGGTGGGCGAGTTCCCACTATGGCTACACCTTC.